The rows below give T cell receptor beta chains drawn from one sample of a study of blood T cells in healthy people across ages. TCRdb independently ran MiXCR on the 5' RACE reads; one entry per CDR3 protein. The sample includes about 650,000 distinct CDR3 sequences, roughly 30% of them seen just once. Material for sequencing was blood. These receptors all come from an elderly woman in good health. Both conserved end residues are part of each CDR3. Fields, in order: V gene, J gene, D gene, CDR3 protein. The D gene is left open where the match is weak.

TRBV20-1	TRBJ2-7	TRBD2	CSAGLAGSSYEQYF
TRBV10-2	TRBJ2-7	TRBD1	CASSEPGTGTYEQYF
TRBV6-2/TRBV6-3	TRBJ1-2	-	CASSYSKSPGANYGYTF
TRBV5-1	TRBJ2-3	TRBD2	CASSWPPGLGAGDTQYF
TRBV24-1	TRBJ1-5	-	CATSDTTAGSDQPQHF
TRBV7-8	TRBJ2-1	TRBD2	CASSLGLAVYNEQFF
TRBV30	TRBJ2-5	-	CAWSVQWTPTQETQYF
TRBV6-1	TRBJ1-5	-	CAGSDSQPQHF
TRBV5-5	TRBJ1-4	-	CASSPGLDRTGKLFF
TRBV5-1	TRBJ1-1	-	CASSINTGNTEAFF
TRBV5-5	TRBJ1-2	-	CASSLAGEAYGYTF
TRBV20-1	TRBJ2-7	-	CSARGSHNHEQYF
TRBV5-1	TRBJ2-3	-	CASKLGDTQYF
TRBV9	TRBJ2-5	TRBD1	CASSESTGETQYF
TRBV7-9	TRBJ2-7	-	CASSLGPQEQYF
TRBV12-3/TRBV12-4	TRBJ2-1	TRBD2	CASRDERAGGPGEQFF
TRBV5-6	TRBJ1-2	-	CASSPLASGRSYGYTF
TRBV5-6	TRBJ1-2	-	CASSWNFRVSLIYGYTF
TRBV4-1	TRBJ2-1	-	CASSQRTGGEQFF
TRBV7-2	TRBJ1-2	TRBD1	CASSLASGTGGYGYTF
TRBV20-1	TRBJ1-2	-	CSAHPTGPGGYTF
TRBV5-1	TRBJ2-1	TRBD2	CASRPGAGVSYNEQFF
TRBV4-2	TRBJ2-3	-	CASSHRGRAGTDTQYF